This TCR beta chain was identified during a study (dated by TCRdb to between 2014 and 2017). In the study overall: The study examined whether tumor-infiltrating Tregs in breast cancer are drawn from blood Tregs or arise in situ by conversion from other CD4+ T cell subsets. The study at large found these results: The larger-cohort validation was restricted to a single TCR beta V-J rearrangement rather than whole repertoires. Tumor-infiltrating Treg TCR alpha and beta sequences overlapped most with tumor naive CD4+ T cells, then with blood naive CD4+ T cells. Tumor memory CD4+ T cell TCR gene usage was found to cluster with blood and lymph node memory CD4+ cells and with lymph node naive CD4+ cells.

The library came from multiplex PCR. Sequenced on an Ion Torrent PGM. On the study's bioinformatics: For each of nine subset-tissue groups, sequencing data from the five patients were combined, and the groups were compared by unsupervised clustering of TCR gene usage. The Morisita-Horn index was used to calculate repertoire similarity, with shared sequences weighted according to their contribution to each repertoire. Clones were called with MiXCR by TCRdb after fastp trimmed the public reads at Q25, and only in-frame beta chains were retained. Rows with one shared CDR3 protein collapse into an entry with the most common genes and DNA. Clone size and V and J calls follow TCRdb, not the original study. This sample holds around 1,400 distinct CDR3 sequences; approximately 19% were observed only once. 25% to 30% of the sample is in the top ten clones. To purify naive CD4+ T cells, the Miltenyi Naive CD4+ T Cell Isolation kit was used, and CD25 microbeads served to deplete Tregs. Ficoll density gradient centrifugation was used to isolate mononuclear cells from either lymph nodes or 50 ml of peripheral blood. A purity exceeding 90% was confirmed by FACS for the sorted cell populations.

A note on this clonotype: It lacks a known antigen. Base qualities are not recorded, but no much larger clone differs from it by a single base.

Sequencing was done on a sample of naive CD4+ T cells sorted from blood. Read against the paper, the sample's cell subset or site label means: naive CD4+ T cells, CD4+CD45RA+CD25-. This clonotype was sampled from a female donor with breast cancer.

Read as DNA, the sequence is TGTGCCAGCAGTCACTCCTCGTATGGCTACACCTTC. This gives the protein CASSHSSYGYTF. The chain is assembled from TRBV12-3 or TRBV12-4 and TRBJ1-2, with no confident D gene call. CDR3 length: 12 amino acids, cysteine to phenylalanine. Only CDR3 DNA remains: 36 bases, in frame from the first base. V lost 5 bases and J lost 5 bases; the stretch between them is 9 bases long.